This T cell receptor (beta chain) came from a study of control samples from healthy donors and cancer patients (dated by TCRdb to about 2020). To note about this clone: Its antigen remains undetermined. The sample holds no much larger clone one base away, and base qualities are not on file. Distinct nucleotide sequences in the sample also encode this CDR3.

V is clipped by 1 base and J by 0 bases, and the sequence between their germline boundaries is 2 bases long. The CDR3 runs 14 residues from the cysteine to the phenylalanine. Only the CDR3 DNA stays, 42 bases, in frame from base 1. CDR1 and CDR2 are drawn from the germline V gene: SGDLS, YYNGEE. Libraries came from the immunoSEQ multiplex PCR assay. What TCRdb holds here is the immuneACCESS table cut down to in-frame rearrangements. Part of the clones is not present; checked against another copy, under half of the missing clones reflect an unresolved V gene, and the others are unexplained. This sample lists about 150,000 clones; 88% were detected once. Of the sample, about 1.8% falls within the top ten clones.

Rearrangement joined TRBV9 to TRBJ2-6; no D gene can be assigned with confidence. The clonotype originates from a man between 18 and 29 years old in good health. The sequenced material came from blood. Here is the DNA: TGTGCCAGCAGCGTATACTCTGGGGCCAACGTCCTGACTTTC. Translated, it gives CASSVYSGANVLTF.